A selection of T cell receptor beta chains follows, all from one sample in a study of T cells in Graves' hyperthyroidism and ophthalmopathy. A single record per CDR3 protein comes from TCRdb applying MiXCR to the multiplex PCR reads. Of roughly 600,000 distinct CDR3 sequences listed, about 14% are singletons. The sample taken for sequencing was blood. The origin of the receptors is a woman aged 45-60 years with Graves' ophthalmopathy. Each CDR3 is given with its conserved first and last residue. D genes are given only for firm matches. Clone size is not always given. Where it is, it says once, few, many or a class for expanded clones.

d_call: -
j_call: TRBJ1-1
cdr3_length: 13
v_call: TRBV29-1
clone_size: few
cdr3_aa: CSVELGYGTEAFF
cdr3_nt: TGCAGCGTTGAACTCGGATACGGCACTGAAGCTTTCTTT

d_call: -
j_call: TRBJ1-1
cdr3_length: 13
v_call: TRBV20-1
clone_size: many
cdr3_aa: CSDKGRMNTEAFF
cdr3_nt: TGCAGTGACAAGGGACGGATGAACACTGAAGCTTTCTTT

d_call: TRBD1
j_call: TRBJ2-1
cdr3_length: 13
v_call: TRBV5-1
clone_size: -
cdr3_aa: CASGGQGAGEQFF
cdr3_nt: TGCGCCAGCGGGGGACAGGGGGCCGGGGAGCAGTTCTTC

d_call: -
j_call: TRBJ2-3
cdr3_length: 12
v_call: TRBV29-1
clone_size: few
cdr3_aa: CSVVELTDTQYF
cdr3_nt: TGCAGCGTTGTGGAGTTGACAGATACGCAGTATTTT

d_call: -
j_call: TRBJ1-1
cdr3_length: 18
v_call: TRBV12-3/TRBV12-4
clone_size: many
cdr3_aa: CASSLGTISGLPNTEAFF
cdr3_nt: TGTGCCAGCAGTTTAGGTACAATTTCGGGGCTGCCGAACACTGAAGCTTTCTTT

d_call: TRBD1
j_call: TRBJ1-2
cdr3_length: 17
v_call: TRBV10-3
clone_size: many
cdr3_aa: CAISEINGQGLNYGYTF
cdr3_nt: TGTGCCATCAGTGAGATAAACGGACAGGGGTTGAACTATGGCTACACCTTC

d_call: -
j_call: TRBJ1-1
cdr3_length: 13
v_call: TRBV2
clone_size: many
cdr3_aa: CASRGDSGTEAFF
cdr3_nt: TGTGCCAGCAGGGGGGACTCGGGCACTGAAGCTTTCTTT

d_call: TRBD1
j_call: TRBJ2-3
cdr3_length: 14
v_call: TRBV12-3/TRBV12-4
clone_size: many
cdr3_aa: CASSFRDRGDTQYF
cdr3_nt: TGTGCCAGCAGTTTCCGGGACAGGGGAGATACGCAGTATTTT

d_call: -
j_call: TRBJ1-5
cdr3_length: 11
v_call: TRBV6-1
clone_size: -
cdr3_aa: CASSGVQPQHF
cdr3_nt: TGTGCCAGCAGTGGGGTTCAGCCCCAGCATTTT

d_call: -
j_call: TRBJ2-1
cdr3_length: 11
v_call: TRBV28
clone_size: many
cdr3_aa: CAVRDHNEQFF
cdr3_nt: TGTGCCGTAAGGGACCACAATGAGCAGTTCTTC

d_call: -
j_call: TRBJ2-1
cdr3_length: 13
v_call: TRBV24-1
clone_size: few
cdr3_aa: CATLPEGAYEQFF
cdr3_nt: TGTGCCACCCTTCCGGAGGGGGCGTATGAGCAGTTCTTC

d_call: -
j_call: TRBJ1-5
cdr3_length: 16
v_call: TRBV28
clone_size: many
cdr3_aa: CASSLTAIRPNQPQHF
cdr3_nt: TGTGCCAGCAGTCTAACCGCGATCCGACCTAATCAGCCCCAGCATTTT

d_call: -
j_call: TRBJ1-1
cdr3_length: 14
v_call: TRBV5-6
clone_size: few
cdr3_aa: CASSSFSMNTEAFF
cdr3_nt: TGTGCCAGCAGCTCGTTCAGCATGAACACTGAAGCTTTCTTT

d_call: -
j_call: TRBJ2-7
cdr3_length: 14
v_call: TRBV11-3
clone_size: few
cdr3_aa: CASSLVGDLYEQYF
cdr3_nt: TGTGCCAGCAGCTTAGTTGGGGATCTCTACGAGCAGTACTTC

d_call: -
j_call: TRBJ1-1
cdr3_length: 17
v_call: TRBV28
clone_size: many
cdr3_aa: CASNGRAVRDARTEAFF
cdr3_nt: TGTGCCAGCAACGGGAGGGCTGTCAGGGATGCTCGCACTGAAGCTTTCTTT

d_call: -
j_call: TRBJ2-7
cdr3_length: 13
v_call: TRBV20-1
clone_size: many
cdr3_aa: CSAREGSAGEQYF
cdr3_nt: TGCAGTGCTAGAGAAGGGAGTGCTGGCGAGCAGTACTTC

d_call: -
j_call: TRBJ1-3
cdr3_length: 15
v_call: TRBV25-1
clone_size: -
cdr3_aa: CASSDSTSFGNTIYF
cdr3_nt: TGTGCCAGCAGTGACAGTACATCATTTGGAAACACCATATATTTT

d_call: TRBD2
j_call: TRBJ2-7
cdr3_length: 15
v_call: TRBV9
clone_size: many
cdr3_aa: CASSVGPGGSYEQYF
cdr3_nt: TGTGCCAGCAGCGTTGGTCCTGGCGGGAGCTACGAGCAGTACTTC

d_call: -
j_call: TRBJ2-3
cdr3_length: 15
v_call: TRBV5-1
clone_size: many
cdr3_aa: CASSSRAPSTDTQYF
cdr3_nt: TGCGCCAGCAGCTCGAGAGCACCCAGCACAGATACGCAGTATTTT

d_call: -
j_call: TRBJ1-1
cdr3_length: 15
v_call: TRBV29-1
clone_size: -
cdr3_aa: CSVGGLRGLSTEAFF
cdr3_nt: TGCAGCGTTGGCGGCCTCAGGGGTTTGAGCACTGAAGCTTTCTTT

d_call: -
j_call: TRBJ1-4
cdr3_length: 16
v_call: TRBV18
clone_size: -
cdr3_aa: CASSHSQGPTNEKLFF
cdr3_nt: TGTGCCAGCTCACATTCACAGGGACCAACTAATGAAAAACTGTTTTTT

d_call: -
j_call: TRBJ2-7
cdr3_length: 11
v_call: TRBV7-2
clone_size: many
cdr3_aa: CASSYRAEQYF
cdr3_nt: TGTGCCAGCAGCTACCGGGCCGAGCAGTACTTC

d_call: TRBD2
j_call: TRBJ2-3
cdr3_length: 18
v_call: TRBV27
clone_size: many
cdr3_aa: CASIGSRTSGILTDTQYF
cdr3_nt: TGTGCCAGCATAGGGTCTAGGACTAGCGGGATCCTCACAGATACGCAGTATTTT

d_call: -
j_call: TRBJ2-2
cdr3_length: 13
v_call: TRBV30
clone_size: many
cdr3_aa: CAWSAGGSGELFF
cdr3_nt: TGTGCCTGGAGTGCAGGGGGGTCCGGGGAGCTGTTTTTT

d_call: -
j_call: TRBJ1-2
cdr3_length: 12
v_call: TRBV20-1
clone_size: many
cdr3_aa: CSAVVANYGYTF
cdr3_nt: TGCAGTGCGGTCGTAGCTAACTATGGCTACACCTTC

d_call: -
j_call: TRBJ1-1
cdr3_length: 14
v_call: TRBV5-1
clone_size: many
cdr3_aa: CASSPSTGNTEAFF
cdr3_nt: TGCGCCAGCAGCCCCTCCACAGGGAACACTGAAGCTTTCTTT

d_call: -
j_call: TRBJ1-5
cdr3_length: 17
v_call: TRBV27
clone_size: few
cdr3_aa: CASPSGVQNNSNQPQHF
cdr3_nt: TGTGCCAGCCCGTCGGGGGTGCAAAACAATAGCAATCAGCCCCAGCATTTT

d_call: TRBD1
j_call: TRBJ1-2
cdr3_length: 15
v_call: TRBV5-1
clone_size: -
cdr3_aa: CASSLEEQGSRGYTF
cdr3_nt: TGCGCCAGCAGCTTGGAAGAACAGGGGTCACGTGGCTACACCTTC

d_call: TRBD1
j_call: TRBJ1-5
cdr3_length: 14
v_call: TRBV6-1
clone_size: many
cdr3_aa: CASGKGGATQPQHF
cdr3_nt: TGTGCCAGCGGGAAAGGGGGCGCGACTCAGCCCCAGCATTTT

d_call: TRBD1
j_call: TRBJ1-2
cdr3_length: 13
v_call: TRBV20-1
clone_size: many
cdr3_aa: CSARLTGGRGYTF
cdr3_nt: TGCAGTGCTAGACTAACAGGGGGCCGTGGCTACACCTTC

d_call: -
j_call: TRBJ2-7
cdr3_length: 13
v_call: TRBV7-9
clone_size: many
cdr3_aa: CASTYGGFDEQYF
cdr3_nt: TGTGCCAGCACCTATGGGGGATTCGACGAGCAGTACTTC

d_call: -
j_call: TRBJ2-5
cdr3_length: 16
v_call: TRBV7-9
clone_size: few
cdr3_aa: CASSLVIGPKEETQYF
cdr3_nt: TGTGCCAGCAGCTTAGTCATAGGACCCAAGGAGGAGACCCAGTACTTC

d_call: TRBD2
j_call: TRBJ2-1
cdr3_length: 12
v_call: TRBV5-1
clone_size: many
cdr3_aa: CASQPTSDEQFF
cdr3_nt: TGCGCCAGCCAACCGACTAGCGATGAGCAGTTCTTC

d_call: TRBD2
j_call: TRBJ2-1
cdr3_length: 18
v_call: TRBV20-1
clone_size: -
cdr3_aa: CSAREPAGGGSSYNEQFF
cdr3_nt: TGCAGTGCTAGAGAGCCAGCGGGAGGGGGTAGCTCCTACAATGAGCAGTTCTTC

d_call: TRBD2
j_call: TRBJ2-2
cdr3_length: 18
v_call: TRBV3-1
clone_size: many
cdr3_aa: CASSQVPLAGVGTGELFF
cdr3_nt: TGTGCCAGCAGCCAAGTCCCCTTGGCGGGAGTGGGAACCGGGGAGCTGTTTTTT

d_call: -
j_call: TRBJ2-1
cdr3_length: 16
v_call: TRBV19
clone_size: few
cdr3_aa: CASQGWGRASYNEQFF
cdr3_nt: TGTGCCAGCCAGGGGTGGGGACGAGCCTCCTACAATGAGCAGTTCTTC

d_call: -
j_call: TRBJ2-7
cdr3_length: 13
v_call: TRBV11-3
clone_size: many
cdr3_aa: CASSSRDDHEQYF
cdr3_nt: TGTGCCAGCAGCTCCCGGGATGATCACGAGCAGTACTTC

d_call: TRBD1
j_call: TRBJ1-2
cdr3_length: 16
v_call: TRBV7-8
clone_size: many
cdr3_aa: CASSLVPGQGLDGYTF
cdr3_nt: TGTGCCAGCAGCTTAGTACCGGGACAGGGCCTTGATGGCTACACCTTC

d_call: -
j_call: TRBJ2-2
cdr3_length: 14
v_call: TRBV9
clone_size: few
cdr3_aa: CASSPRGPSGELFF
cdr3_nt: TGTGCCAGCAGCCCCCGGGGACCCTCCGGGGAGCTGTTTTTT

d_call: -
j_call: TRBJ2-7
cdr3_length: 13
v_call: TRBV10-3
clone_size: -
cdr3_aa: CAISAQGPHEQYF
cdr3_nt: TGTGCCATCAGTGCTCAGGGCCCCCACGAGCAGTACTTC

d_call: TRBD2
j_call: TRBJ2-1
cdr3_length: 17
v_call: TRBV28
clone_size: -
cdr3_aa: CASSQARAGGSYNEQFF
cdr3_nt: TGTGCCAGCAGCCAAGCCCGAGCGGGAGGGTCCTACAATGAGCAGTTCTTC

d_call: TRBD2
j_call: TRBJ2-1
cdr3_length: 18
v_call: TRBV7-8
clone_size: many
cdr3_aa: CASSLGTGTSGRINEQFF
cdr3_nt: TGTGCCAGCAGCTTAGGGACGGGGACTAGCGGGAGGATAAATGAGCAGTTCTTC

d_call: TRBD2
j_call: TRBJ2-2
cdr3_length: 16
v_call: TRBV4-3
clone_size: -
cdr3_aa: CASSLGTRDRTGELFF
cdr3_nt: TGCGCCAGCAGCCTCGGGACTAGAGATCGCACCGGGGAGCTGTTTTTT

d_call: -
j_call: TRBJ1-1
cdr3_length: 14
v_call: TRBV11-2
clone_size: many
cdr3_aa: CASSNYLMNTEAFF
cdr3_nt: TGTGCCAGCAGCAACTACCTTATGAACACTGAAGCTTTCTTT

d_call: -
j_call: TRBJ2-7
cdr3_length: 11
v_call: TRBV29-1
clone_size: -
cdr3_aa: CSVMDGYEQYF
cdr3_nt: TGCAGCGTAATGGATGGCTACGAGCAGTACTTC

d_call: -
j_call: TRBJ1-1
cdr3_length: 12
v_call: TRBV15
clone_size: once
cdr3_aa: CATRVLNTEAFF
cdr3_nt: TGTGCCACCAGGGTCCTGAACACTGAAGCTTTCTTT

d_call: -
j_call: TRBJ2-3
cdr3_length: 15
v_call: TRBV7-2
clone_size: many
cdr3_aa: CASSFRGASTDTQYF
cdr3_nt: TGTGCCAGCAGCTTTAGGGGGGCTAGCACAGATACGCAGTATTTT

d_call: TRBD2
j_call: TRBJ2-1
cdr3_length: 22
v_call: TRBV4-1
clone_size: few
cdr3_aa: CASSRRDRGLFPPGTSGREQFF
cdr3_nt: TGCGCCAGCAGTCGGCGGGACAGGGGGTTGTTCCCCCCCGGGACTAGCGGGAGGGAGCAGTTCTTC

d_call: TRBD1
j_call: TRBJ2-7
cdr3_length: 14
v_call: TRBV7-9
clone_size: many
cdr3_aa: CASAVGTGGDEQYF
cdr3_nt: TGTGCCAGCGCCGTAGGGACAGGGGGAGATGAGCAGTACTTC

d_call: TRBD1
j_call: TRBJ2-7
cdr3_length: 15
v_call: TRBV6-2/TRBV6-3
clone_size: -
cdr3_aa: CASSVRDRDLDEQYF
cdr3_nt: TGTGCCAGCAGTGTCCGGGACAGGGATCTCGACGAGCAGTACTTC

d_call: -
j_call: TRBJ2-3
cdr3_length: 15
v_call: TRBV7-3
clone_size: many
cdr3_aa: CASSSSLGPTDTQYF
cdr3_nt: TGTGCCAGCAGCTCCTCCCTGGGCCCCACAGATACGCAGTATTTT

d_call: TRBD1
j_call: TRBJ2-1
cdr3_length: 15
v_call: TRBV2
clone_size: many
cdr3_aa: CASMDRSPSYNEQFF
cdr3_nt: TGTGCCAGCATGGACAGGAGTCCCTCCTACAATGAGCAGTTCTTC

d_call: -
j_call: TRBJ1-2
cdr3_length: 14
v_call: TRBV12-3/TRBV12-4
clone_size: many
cdr3_aa: CASSGTDTNYGYTF
cdr3_nt: TGTGCCAGCAGCGGGACCGATACTAACTATGGCTACACCTTC

d_call: TRBD1
j_call: TRBJ2-3
cdr3_length: 14
v_call: TRBV15
clone_size: -
cdr3_aa: CATSVGGWADTQYF
cdr3_nt: TGTGCCACCAGCGTAGGGGGCTGGGCAGATACGCAGTATTTT

d_call: -
j_call: TRBJ1-4
cdr3_length: 17
v_call: TRBV4-3
clone_size: few
cdr3_aa: CASSQGAGPATNEKLFF
cdr3_nt: TGCGCCAGCAGCCAGGGAGCAGGTCCCGCAACTAATGAAAAACTGTTTTTT

d_call: -
j_call: TRBJ1-1
cdr3_length: 16
v_call: TRBV27
clone_size: many
cdr3_aa: CASSKQTGTGGTEAFF
cdr3_nt: TGTGCCAGCAGTAAACAAACAGGGACGGGAGGCACTGAAGCTTTCTTT

d_call: TRBD1
j_call: TRBJ1-1
cdr3_length: 18
v_call: TRBV28
clone_size: many
cdr3_aa: CASSFYGGTGLSLTEAFF
cdr3_nt: TGTGCCAGCAGTTTTTATGGTGGGACAGGGTTGAGTTTAACTGAAGCTTTCTTT

d_call: TRBD2
j_call: TRBJ2-3
cdr3_length: 15
v_call: TRBV20-1
clone_size: few
cdr3_aa: CSARVWDWGGDTQYF
cdr3_nt: TGCAGTGCTAGAGTCTGGGACTGGGGGGGAGATACGCAGTATTTT